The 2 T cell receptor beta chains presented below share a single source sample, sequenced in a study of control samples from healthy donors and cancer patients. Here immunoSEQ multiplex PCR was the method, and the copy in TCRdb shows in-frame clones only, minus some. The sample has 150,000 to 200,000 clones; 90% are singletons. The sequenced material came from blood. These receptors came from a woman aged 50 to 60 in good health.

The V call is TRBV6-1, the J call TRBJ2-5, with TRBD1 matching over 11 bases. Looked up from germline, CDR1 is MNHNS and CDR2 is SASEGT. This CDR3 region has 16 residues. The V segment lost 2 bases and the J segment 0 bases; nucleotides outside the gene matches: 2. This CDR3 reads CASSEPGQGDQETQYF. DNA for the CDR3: TGTGCCAGCAGTGAACCGGGACAGGGGGACCAAGAGACCCAGTACTTC.

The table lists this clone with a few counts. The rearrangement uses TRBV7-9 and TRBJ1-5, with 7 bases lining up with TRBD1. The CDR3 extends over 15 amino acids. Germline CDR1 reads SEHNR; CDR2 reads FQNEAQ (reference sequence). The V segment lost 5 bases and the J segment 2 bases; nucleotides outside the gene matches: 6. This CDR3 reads CASSRTGSRNQPQHF. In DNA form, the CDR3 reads TGTGCCAGCAGCCGGACAGGATCGCGCAATCAGCCCCAGCATTTT. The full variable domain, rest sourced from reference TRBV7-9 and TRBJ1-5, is DTGVSQNPRHKITKRGQNVTFRCDPISEHNRLYWYRQTLGQGPEFLTYFQNEAQLEKSRLLSDRFSAERPKGSFSTLEIQRTEQGDSAMYLCASSRTGSRNQPQHFGDGTRLSIL.